This T cell receptor (beta chain) was recorded in a study of sequential checkpoint blockade in melanoma. About this clone itself: At one boundary the junction diverges from the germline segment, which might be a read error.

Produced via immunoSEQ multiplex PCR; TCRdb's table is partial and in-frame only. The table lists fewer than 35,000 clones, more than 60% of them singletons. Documented treatment: randomized to nivolumab then ipilimumab (arm A) or the reverse (arm B). None of the patients previously received DNA-damaging chemotherapy. PBMC sorting kept live CD3+CD8+ cells without CD19 or CD56. This CDR3 is built from 13 residues. Germline CDR1 reads MGHRA; CDR2 reads YSYEKL. This specimen consisted of CD8+ T cells sorted from blood (inferred from file names), obtained from a patient given nivolumab and ipilimumab in sequence. The TCR was taken from a human donor with melanoma. V is TRBV4-1 and J is TRBJ2-7, with a tentative D call TRBD1 (5 bases). The CDR3 is CASSVDGSRGQYF. The CDR3 DNA is TGTGCCAGCAGCGTCGACGGATCAAGGGGGCAGTACTTC.